Following are 14 T cell receptor beta chains from one sample sequenced in a study of cytomegalovirus exposure and HLA in healthy donors. The primer mix had 60 Vbeta and 13 Jbeta primers. TCRdb keeps only in-frame clones here, not all; method: immunoSEQ multiplex PCR. The repertoire consists of around 200,000 clones, with around nine tenths occurring once and the leading ten covering around 0.31%. Source material: PBMCs. The receptors here all came from a woman in her twenties or thirties in good health and CMV-seronegative.

The chain is built from TRBV5-4 and TRBJ2-7; tentative D call: TRBD2 (6 bases). The germline gives CDR1 SGHNT, CDR2 YYREEE (reference sequence). CDR3 size: 15 residues. The V gene lost 3 bases and the J gene lost 5 bases, with 18 bases spanning the gap. The DNA for the CDR3 is TGTGCCAGCAGCTCCCCCCCGGGGGTGGTCCACGAGCAGTACTTC. Residues: CASSSPPGVVHEQYF.

This sequence joins TRBV29-1 and TRBJ2-7, with D perhaps TRBD1 (6 bases). Trimming removed 2 bases from V and 9 bases from J, with 8 bases in between. The germline CDR1 and CDR2 sequences are SQVTM and ANQGSEA. The CDR3 loop spans 10 amino acids. The CDR3 is CSVESGVQYF. CDR3 DNA sequence: TGCAGCGTTGAATCAGGGGTGCAGTACTTC.

This clone was detected only a few times. V is TRBV19 and J is TRBJ1-1, with TRBD1 identical over 8 bases. Losses at the gene ends were 10 bases for V and 4 bases for J; bases not matched to a gene: 2. The CDR3 length is 11 residues. Germline CDR1 LNHDA, CDR2 SQIVND (reference sequence). The CDR3 bases are TGTGCCACAACAGGGGGCACTGAAGCTTTCTTT. Protein sequence: CATTGGTEAFF.

The chain has TRBV4-1 and TRBJ2-7; D call uncertain. V was shortened by 0 bases and J by 5 bases, with 8 bases between the two germline ends. The CDR3 has 13 residues. Germline CDR1 MGHRA, CDR2 YSYEKL. CDR3 sequence: CASSQDNSDEQYF. DNA for the CDR3: TGCGCCAGCAGCCAAGACAACTCGGACGAGCAGTACTTC.

The gene calls are TRBV1 and TRBJ2-3; the table gives TRBD1 as D, unverified against the DNA. TRBV1 is a pseudogene segment. The CDR3 is 16 residues long. Written as DNA, the CDR3 is TGCACCAGCAGCCAAGGGGTAAGTATTAGGGGAGATACGCAGTATTTT. It specifies CTSSQGVSIRGDTQYF.

This clone came up once. V is TRBV18 and J is TRBJ2-7; 7 bases are shared with TRBD2. Trimming took 4 bases from V and 5 from J; bases not matched to a gene: 2. The CDR3 is 12 residues long. Germline V CDR1 and CDR2: KGHSH, LQKENI. The CDR3 here is CASSRREDEQYF. CDR3 coding DNA: TGTGCCAGCTCACGTCGGGAGGACGAGCAGTACTTC. Together with reference TRBV18 and TRBJ2-7, the CDR3 gives the full variable domain: NAGVMQNPRHLVRRRGQEARLRCSPMKGHSHVYWYRQLPEEGLKFMVYLQKENIIDESGMPKERFSAEFPKEGPSILRIQQVVRGDSAAYFCASSRREDEQYFGPGTRLTVT.

The chain couples TRBV18 to TRBJ2-7; D possibly corresponds to TRBD1 (5 bases). Germline V gene data show CDR1 as KGHSH and CDR2 as LQKENI. V was cut by 0 bases and J by 4 bases, with 22 bases left in between. This CDR3 region has 18 residues. CDR3: CASSPPGKGPARPYEQYF. The CDR3, as DNA: TGTGCCAGCTCACCACCGGGGAAGGGGCCGGCGCGTCCTTACGAGCAGTACTTC.

The genes are TRBV5-4 and TRBJ2-7, with TRBD1 identical over 8 bases. V shed 0 bases and J 4 bases; nucleotides not matched to a gene: 9. Germline V gene lookup returns CDR1 SGHNT and CDR2 YYREEE (reference sequence). This CDR3 is built from 16 residues. CDR3 loop: CASSLARDRSSYEQYF. CDR3 nucleotides: TGTGCCAGCAGCTTGGCTCGGGACAGGTCTAGTTACGAGCAGTACTTC.

This chain links TRBV5-1 with TRBJ2-1, with D unresolved. The CDR3 extends over 13 amino acids. Trimming took 0 bases from V and 6 from J, leaving 7 bases between them. CDR1 is SGHRS, CDR2 YFSETQ, per germline. Here the CDR3 reads CASSLVLSNEQFF. CDR3 coding DNA: TGCGCCAGCAGCTTGGTTCTATCCAATGAGCAGTTCTTC.

As to this clone: An end of the junction differs from the germline gene, which may be a read error. The gene calls are TRBV10-1 and TRBJ1-5, with 8 bases that match TRBD1. Germline loops: CDR1 WNHNN, CDR2 SYGVQD (reference sequence). CDR3 length: 15 amino acids. The DNA for the CDR3 is TGCGCTAGCAGTTCCAGGGGGCGCGGCAATCAGCCCCAGCATTTT. Its protein is CASSSRGRGNQPQHF.

The chain carries TRBV29-1 and TRBJ2-3, with 7 bases lining up with TRBD2. The junction had 6 bases not matched to a gene; V was cut back by 4 bases and J by 2 bases. This CDR3 comprises 14 residues. CDR1 is SQVTM, CDR2 ANQGSEA, per germline. Here the CDR3 reads CSVGGLPLTDTQYF. In DNA, the CDR3 is TGCAGCGTTGGGGGACTACCCCTCACAGATACGCAGTATTTT.

This chain connects TRBV5-4 to TRBJ1-2; D possibly corresponds to TRBD1 (6 bases). The CDR3 has 12 amino acids. With 0 bases removed from V and 8 bases from J, the gap between germline ends came to 8 bases. Germline CDR1 reads SGHNT; CDR2 reads YYREEE (reference sequence). CDR3 nucleotide sequence: TGTGCCAGCAGCTTGGATACAGGGGGCTACACCTTC. Amino acids: CASSLDTGGYTF.

The chain carries TRBV29-1 and TRBJ1-1; D perhaps matches TRBD1 (6 bases). Germline CDR1 and CDR2: SQVTM and ANQGSEA. This CDR3 has 17 residues. V shed 4 bases and J shed 0 bases, with 21 bases lying between them. The CDR3 here is CSVVGRGGPSLNTEAFF. The CDR3 nucleotides read TGCAGCGTTGTGGGCAGGGGCGGTCCAAGTTTGAACACTGAAGCTTTCTTT.

A single count supports this clone. The rearrangement joins TRBV7-8 to TRBJ2-5; possibly TRBD2 for D (6 bases). Between the trimmed V and J ends, which lost 8 bases and 9 bases, there was a span of 10 bases. The germline V gene has CDR1 SGHVS and CDR2 FQNEAQ. The CDR3 has 10 amino acids. CDR3 DNA sequence: TGTGCCAGCCAAGGGGAGGCCCAGTACTTC. Its protein is CASQGEAQYF.